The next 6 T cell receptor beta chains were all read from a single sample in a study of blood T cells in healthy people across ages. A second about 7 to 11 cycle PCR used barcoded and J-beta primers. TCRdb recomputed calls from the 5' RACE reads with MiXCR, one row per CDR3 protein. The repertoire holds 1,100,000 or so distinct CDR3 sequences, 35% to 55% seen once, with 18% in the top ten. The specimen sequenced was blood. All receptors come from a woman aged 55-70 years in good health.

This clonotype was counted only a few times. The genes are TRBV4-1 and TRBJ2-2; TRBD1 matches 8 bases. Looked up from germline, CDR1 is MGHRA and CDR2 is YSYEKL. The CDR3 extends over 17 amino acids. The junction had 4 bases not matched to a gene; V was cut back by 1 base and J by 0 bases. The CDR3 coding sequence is TGCGCCAGCAGCCAAGGGGGGACAGGATCGAACACCGGGGAGCTGTTTTTT. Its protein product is CASSQGGTGSNTGELFF.

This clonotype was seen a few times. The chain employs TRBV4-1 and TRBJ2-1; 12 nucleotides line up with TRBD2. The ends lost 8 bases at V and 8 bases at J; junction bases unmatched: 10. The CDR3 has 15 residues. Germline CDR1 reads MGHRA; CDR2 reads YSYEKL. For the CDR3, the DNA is TGCGCCAGCGGAAAACTAGCGGGAGGAAGAGATGAGCAGTTCTTC. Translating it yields CASGKLAGGRDEQFF.

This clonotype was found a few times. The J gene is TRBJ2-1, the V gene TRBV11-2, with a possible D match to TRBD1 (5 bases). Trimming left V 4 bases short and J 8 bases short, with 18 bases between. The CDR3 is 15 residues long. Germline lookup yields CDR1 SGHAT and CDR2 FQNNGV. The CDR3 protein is CASSSPQGRGYEQFF. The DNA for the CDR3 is TGTGCCAGCAGCTCCCCGCAGGGAAGGGGCTATGAGCAGTTCTTC.

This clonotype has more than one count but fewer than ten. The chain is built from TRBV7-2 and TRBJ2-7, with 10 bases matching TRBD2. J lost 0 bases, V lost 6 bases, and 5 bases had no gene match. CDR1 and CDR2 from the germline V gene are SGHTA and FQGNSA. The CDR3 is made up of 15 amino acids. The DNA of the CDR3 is TGTGCCAGCAGTCGCATAGCGGGAGGCTCCTACGAGCAGTACTTC. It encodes CASSRIAGGSYEQYF. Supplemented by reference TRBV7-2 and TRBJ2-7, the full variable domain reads GAGVSQSPSNKVTEKGKDVELRCDPISGHTALYWYRQSLGQGLEFLIYFQGNSAPDKSGLPSDRFSAERTGGSVSTLTIQRTQQEDSAVYLCASSRIAGGSYEQYFGPGTRLTVT.

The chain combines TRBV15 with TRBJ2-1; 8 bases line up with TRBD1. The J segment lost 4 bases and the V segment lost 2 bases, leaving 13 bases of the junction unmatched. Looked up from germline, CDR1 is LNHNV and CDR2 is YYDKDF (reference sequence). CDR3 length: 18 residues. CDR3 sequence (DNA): TGTGCCACCAGCAGATTTCGTATTACAGGGGGGTCTTACAATGAGCAGTTCTTC. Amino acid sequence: CATSRFRITGGSYNEQFF.

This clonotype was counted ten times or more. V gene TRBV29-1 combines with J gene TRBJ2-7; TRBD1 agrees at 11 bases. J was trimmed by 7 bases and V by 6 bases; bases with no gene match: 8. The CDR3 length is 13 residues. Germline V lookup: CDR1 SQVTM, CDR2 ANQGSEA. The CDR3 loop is CSVIAGTGGEQYF. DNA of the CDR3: TGCAGCGTGATTGCCGGGACAGGGGGGGAGCAGTACTTC.